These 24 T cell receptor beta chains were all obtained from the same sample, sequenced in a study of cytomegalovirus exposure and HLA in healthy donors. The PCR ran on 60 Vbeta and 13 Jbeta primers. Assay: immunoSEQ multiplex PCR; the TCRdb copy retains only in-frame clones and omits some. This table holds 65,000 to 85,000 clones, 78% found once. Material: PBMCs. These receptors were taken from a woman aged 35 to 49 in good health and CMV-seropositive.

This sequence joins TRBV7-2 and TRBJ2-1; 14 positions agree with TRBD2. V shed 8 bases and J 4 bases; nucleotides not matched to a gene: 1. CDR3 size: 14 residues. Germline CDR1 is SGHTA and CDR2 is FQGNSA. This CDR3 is CASGTSGGYNEQFF. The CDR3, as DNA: TGTGCCAGCGGGACTAGCGGGGGATACAATGAGCAGTTCTTC.

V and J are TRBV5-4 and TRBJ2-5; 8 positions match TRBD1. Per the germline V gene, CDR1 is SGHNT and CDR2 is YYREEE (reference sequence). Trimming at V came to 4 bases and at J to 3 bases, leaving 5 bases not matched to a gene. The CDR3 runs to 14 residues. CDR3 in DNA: TGTGCCAGCAGCAATCAGGACAGGGAAGAGACCCAGTACTTC. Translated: CASSNQDREETQYF.

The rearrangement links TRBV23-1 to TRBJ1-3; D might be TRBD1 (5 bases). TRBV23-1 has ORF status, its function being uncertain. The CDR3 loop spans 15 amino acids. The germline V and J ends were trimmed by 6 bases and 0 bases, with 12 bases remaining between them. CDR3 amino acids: CASRRRTPSGNTIYF. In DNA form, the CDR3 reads TGCGCCAGCAGGAGACGGACACCCTCTGGAAACACCATATATTTT.

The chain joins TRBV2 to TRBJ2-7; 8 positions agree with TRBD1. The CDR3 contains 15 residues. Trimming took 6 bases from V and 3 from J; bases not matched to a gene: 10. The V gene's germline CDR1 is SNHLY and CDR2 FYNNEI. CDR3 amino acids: CASSPRQGRSYEQYF. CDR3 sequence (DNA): TGTGCCAGCAGCCCTCGACAGGGGCGTAGCTACGAGCAGTACTTC.

The CDR3 DNA reads as TGTGCCAGCAGCGTAGTTGTTAGCGGGGAGACCCAGTACTTC. It translates to CASSVVVSGETQYF. The V and J genes are TRBV9 and TRBJ2-5; 7 bases agree with TRBD2. Trimming took 0 bases from V and 5 from J; bases not matched to a gene: 4. This CDR3 spans 14 amino acids. Germline loops: CDR1 SGDLS, CDR2 YYNGEE. Looking up the rest from reference TRBV9 and TRBJ2-5 gives the full variable domain: DSGVTQTPKHLITATGQRVTLRCSPRSGDLSVYWYQQSLDQGLQFLIQYYNGEERAKGNILERFSAQQFPDLHSELNLSSLELGDSALYFCASSVVVSGETQYFGPGTRLLVL.

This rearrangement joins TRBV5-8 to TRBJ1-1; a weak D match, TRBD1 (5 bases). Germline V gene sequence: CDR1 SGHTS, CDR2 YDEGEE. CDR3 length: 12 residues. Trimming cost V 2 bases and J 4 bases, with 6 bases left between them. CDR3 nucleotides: TGTGCCAGCAGCTTCGGGGGCACTGAAGCTTTCTTT. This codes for CASSFGGTEAFF.

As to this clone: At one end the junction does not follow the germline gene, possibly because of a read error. CDR3 in DNA: TGTTCCAGCAGCTTAGAGAACAGGGGCGGGGAGACCCAGTACTTC. Translation: CSSSLENRGGETQYF. J is TRBJ2-5 and V is TRBV7-9; 7 bases match TRBD1. The germline V gene has CDR1 SEHNR and CDR2 FQNEAQ (reference sequence). CDR3 length: 15 amino acids.

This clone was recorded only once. CDR3 sequence: CATGRQGDYGYTF. CDR3 coding DNA: TGTGCCACCGGGCGGCAGGGGGACTATGGCTACACCTTC. The gene calls are TRBV15 and TRBJ1-2; 7 nucleotides line up with TRBD1. The germline CDR1 and CDR2 sequences are LNHNV and YYDKDF (reference sequence). This CDR3 contains 13 residues. V was clipped by 8 bases and J by 3 bases; unmatched bases: 6. Full variable domain (remainder filled in from reference TRBV15 and TRBJ1-2): DAMVIQNPRYQVTQFGKPVTLSCSQTLNHNVMYWYQQKSSQAPKLLFHYYDKDFNNEADTPDNFQSRRPNTSFCFLDIRSPGLGDTAMYLCATGRQGDYGYTFGSGTRLTVV.

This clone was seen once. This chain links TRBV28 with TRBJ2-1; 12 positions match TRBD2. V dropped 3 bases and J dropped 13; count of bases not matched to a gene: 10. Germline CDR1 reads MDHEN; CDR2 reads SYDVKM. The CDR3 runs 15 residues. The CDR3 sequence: CASSLTSGGRLGQFF. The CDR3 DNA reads TGTGCCAGCAGTTTGACTAGCGGGGGCCGCTTAGGTCAGTTCTTC.

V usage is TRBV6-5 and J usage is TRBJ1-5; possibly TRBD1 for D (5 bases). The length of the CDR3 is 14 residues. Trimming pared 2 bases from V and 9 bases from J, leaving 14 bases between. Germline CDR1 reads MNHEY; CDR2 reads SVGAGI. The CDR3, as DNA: TGTGCCAGCAGTTACGGTCGGGGGAGTGGGCCCCAGCATTTT. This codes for CASSYGRGSGPQHF.

The CDR3 loop reads CAWSVQGAGQPQHF. CDR3 in DNA: TGTGCCTGGAGTGTTCAGGGGGCAGGACAGCCCCAGCATTTT. The rearrangement links TRBV30 to TRBJ1-5; 8 nucleotides agree with TRBD1. Germline-derived CDR1 and CDR2 are GTSNPN and SVGIG (reference sequence). The CDR3 is made up of 14 amino acids. With V trimmed by 0 bases and J by 7 bases, 5 bases remained unmatched.

The CDR3 DNA reads TGTGCCAGCACTCCCGCCAACGGCTACGAGCAGTACTTC. Translating gives CASTPANGYEQYF. V is TRBV11-2 and J is TRBJ2-7; D is ambiguous. CDR1 and CDR2 from the germline V gene are SGHAT and FQNNGV. Deletions cut 7 bases from V and 3 bases from J, with 13 bases between. The CDR3 covers 13 residues.

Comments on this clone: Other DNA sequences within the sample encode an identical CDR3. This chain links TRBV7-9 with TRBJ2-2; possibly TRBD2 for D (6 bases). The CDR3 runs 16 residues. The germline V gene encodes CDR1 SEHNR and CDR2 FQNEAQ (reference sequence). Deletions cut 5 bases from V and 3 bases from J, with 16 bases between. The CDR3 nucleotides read TGTGCCAGCAGCCCCCGGGGGTCTCCCGACACCGGGGAGCTGTTTTTT. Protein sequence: CASSPRGSPDTGELFF.

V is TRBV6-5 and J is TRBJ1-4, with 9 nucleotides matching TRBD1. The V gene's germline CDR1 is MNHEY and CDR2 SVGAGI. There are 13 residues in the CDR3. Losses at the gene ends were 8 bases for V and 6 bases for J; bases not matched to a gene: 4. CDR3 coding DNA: TGTGCCAGCGCCGGACAGGGGCATGAAAAACTGTTTTTT. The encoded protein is CASAGQGHEKLFF.

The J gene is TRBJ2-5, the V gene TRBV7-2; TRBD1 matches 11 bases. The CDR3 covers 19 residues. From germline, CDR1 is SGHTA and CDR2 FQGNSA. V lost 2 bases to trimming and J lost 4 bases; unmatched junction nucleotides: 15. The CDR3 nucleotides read TGTGCCAGCAGCTTAAGGTATTCTGGCGGGACAGGGGGAAGAGAGACCCAGTACTTC. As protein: CASSLRYSGGTGGRETQYF.

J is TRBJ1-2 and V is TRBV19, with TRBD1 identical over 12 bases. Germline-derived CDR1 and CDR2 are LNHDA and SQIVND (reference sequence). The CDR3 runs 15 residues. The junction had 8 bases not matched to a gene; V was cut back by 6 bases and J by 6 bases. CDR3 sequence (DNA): TGTGCCAGTAGAGCATCCGGGACAGGGGGCCATGGCTACACCTTC. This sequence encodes CASRASGTGGHGYTF.

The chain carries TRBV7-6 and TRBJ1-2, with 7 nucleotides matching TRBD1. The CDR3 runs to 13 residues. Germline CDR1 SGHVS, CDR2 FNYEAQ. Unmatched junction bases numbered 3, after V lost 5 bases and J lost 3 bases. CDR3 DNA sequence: TGTGCCAGCAGCCCCCAGGGGGACTATGGCTACACCTTC. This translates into CASSPQGDYGYTF.

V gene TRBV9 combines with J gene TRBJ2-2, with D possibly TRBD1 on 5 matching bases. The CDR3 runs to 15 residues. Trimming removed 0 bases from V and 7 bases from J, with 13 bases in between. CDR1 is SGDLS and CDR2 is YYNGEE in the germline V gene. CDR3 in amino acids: CASSVERAGRGELFF. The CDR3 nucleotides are TGTGCCAGCAGCGTAGAAAGGGCAGGGCGCGGGGAGCTGTTTTTT.

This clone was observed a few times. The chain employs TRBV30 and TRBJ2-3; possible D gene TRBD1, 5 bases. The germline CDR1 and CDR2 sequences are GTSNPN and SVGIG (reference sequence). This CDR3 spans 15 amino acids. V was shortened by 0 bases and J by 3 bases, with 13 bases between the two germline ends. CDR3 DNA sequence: TGTGCCTGGAGTGTCCTAAGGGGTGCAACAGATACGCAGTATTTT. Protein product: CAWSVLRGATDTQYF.

CDR3 sequence: CASSLAGVTQYF. In nucleotides, the CDR3 is TGTGCCAGCAGCTTGGCGGGGGTTACGCAGTATTTT. J is TRBJ2-3 and V is TRBV5-6; D possibly corresponds to TRBD2 (6 bases). With 0 bases removed from V and 8 bases from J, the gap between germline ends came to 7 bases. CDR1 and CDR2 (germline): SGHDT, YYEEEE. This CDR3 has 12 amino acids.

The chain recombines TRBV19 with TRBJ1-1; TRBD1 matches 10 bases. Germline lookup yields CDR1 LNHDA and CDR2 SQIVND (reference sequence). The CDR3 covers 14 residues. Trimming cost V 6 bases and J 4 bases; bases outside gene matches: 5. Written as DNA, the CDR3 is TGTGCCAGTAGCGAGGGGGACAGGGGCACTGAAGCTTTCTTT. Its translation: CASSEGDRGTEAFF.

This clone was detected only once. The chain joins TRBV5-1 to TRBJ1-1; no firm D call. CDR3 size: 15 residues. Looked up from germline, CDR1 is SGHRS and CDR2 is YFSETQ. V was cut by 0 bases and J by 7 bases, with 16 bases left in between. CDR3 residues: CASSLVWRTEGEAFF. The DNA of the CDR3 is TGCGCCAGCAGCTTGGTCTGGCGGACTGAGGGTGAAGCTTTCTTT.

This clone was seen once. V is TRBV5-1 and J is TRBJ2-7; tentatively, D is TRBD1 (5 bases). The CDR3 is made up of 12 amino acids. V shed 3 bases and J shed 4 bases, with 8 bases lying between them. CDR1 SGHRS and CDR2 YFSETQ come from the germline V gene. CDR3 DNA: TGCGCCAGCAGCTCCGACAGTTACGAGCAGTACTTC. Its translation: CASSSDSYEQYF.

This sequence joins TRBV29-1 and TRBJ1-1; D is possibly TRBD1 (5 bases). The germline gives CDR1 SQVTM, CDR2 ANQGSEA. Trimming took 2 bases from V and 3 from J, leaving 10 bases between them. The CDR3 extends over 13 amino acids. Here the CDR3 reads CSVESGYDTEAFF. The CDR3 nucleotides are TGCAGCGTTGAATCAGGGTATGACACTGAAGCTTTCTTT.